Sequencing of this T cell receptor (beta chain) was carried out in a study of technical replicates of blood from several donors. The data were produced by immunoSEQ multiplex PCR, yet TCRdb's version contains in-frame clones alone and is incomplete. Among over 70,000 clones listed, roughly 96% were seen once. The TCR originated in a human donor in good health. The sequenced sample consisted of T cells isolated from PBMCs.

Here the CDR3 DNA reads TGCGCCAGCAGCTTCGTTAGCGGGGCCTTATACAATGAGCAGTTCTTC. It is translated as CASSFVSGALYNEQFF. The chain links TRBV5-1 to TRBJ2-1; 8 bases are shared with TRBD2. Germline V gives CDR1 SGHRS, CDR2 YFSETQ. V lost 2 bases, J lost 4 bases, and 8 bases stayed unmatched. The CDR3 is made up of 16 amino acids.